Below, 24 T cell receptor beta chains from the same sample are listed, as sequenced in a study of tumor-infiltrating lymphocytes in localized non-small cell lung cancer. Repertoires were generated with immunoSEQ multiplex PCR, while TCRdb's copy carries only in-frame clones and drops some. The top ten hold approximately 20% of the sample, which has about 15,000 clones, around 70% seen once. The sequencing sample was made of uninvolved lung tissue not adjacent to the tumor. The receptor source for this set is a human donor with non-small cell lung cancer.

The chain links TRBV7-9 to TRBJ1-6; unclear D gene. CDR1 is SEHNR and CDR2 is FQNEAQ in the germline V gene (reference sequence). V lost 5 bases, J lost 7 bases, and 12 bases lay in between. The CDR3 runs to 14 residues. The chain's CDR3 is CASSPPQPNSPLHF. The CDR3 nucleotides are TGTGCCAGCAGCCCACCCCAACCCAATTCACCCCTCCACTTT. The variable domain in full, completed from reference TRBV7-9 and TRBJ1-6, reads DTGVSQNPRHKITKRGQNVTFRCDPISEHNRLYWYRQTLGQGPEFLTYFQNEAQLEKSRLLSDRFSAERPKGSFSTLEIQRTEQGDSAMYLCASSPPQPNSPLHFGNGTRLTVT.

The gene calls are TRBV28 and TRBJ2-1, with 7 bases aligning to TRBD2. The J segment lost 5 bases and the V segment lost 4 bases, leaving 11 bases of the junction unmatched. CDR1 and CDR2 (germline): MDHEN, SYDVKM. CDR3 length equals 16 residues. CDR3 region: CASSSVEGGPHNEQFF. CDR3 in DNA: TGTGCCAGCAGTTCGGTAGAGGGAGGGCCCCACAATGAGCAGTTCTTC.

This rearrangement joins TRBV27 to TRBJ1-2, with D perhaps TRBD1 (5 bases). There are 14 residues in the CDR3. The germline CDR1 and CDR2 sequences are MNHEY and SMNVEV (reference sequence). The V and J ends lost 8 bases and 4 bases respectively, with 17 bases between them. The CDR3, as DNA: TGTGCCAGCGGGCCGGGGCGCCTCCCCTATGGCTACACCTTC. It translates to CASGPGRLPYGYTF.

The chain recombines TRBV6-4 with TRBJ2-3, with 11 positions matching TRBD2. After removal of 1 base from V and 4 bases from J, the junction contained 7 bases not matched to a gene. Germline V gene sequence: CDR1 MRHNA, CDR2 SNTAGT. CDR3 size: 17 residues. The CDR3 here is CASSDFVGGLAADTQYF. Here the CDR3 DNA reads TGTGCCAGCAGTGACTTTGTCGGGGGACTAGCGGCAGATACGCAGTATTTT.

The chain uses TRBV6-1 and TRBJ1-1, with no clear D. This CDR3 spans 15 amino acids. The V end was cut by 2 bases, the J end by 1 base, with 11 bases between. Germline V lookup: CDR1 MNHNS, CDR2 SASEGT. DNA of the CDR3: TGTGCCAGCAGTGAAACGGCGGGTAGGAACACTGAAGCTTTCTTT. Translated, it gives CASSETAGRNTEAFF.

J is TRBJ1-3 and V is TRBV29-1, with TRBD1 as a possible D gene (6 bases). Trimming left V 7 bases short and J 0 bases short, with 16 bases between. From germline, CDR1 is SQVTM and CDR2 ANQGSEA. The length of the CDR3 is 15 residues. CDR3 amino acids: CSAGDGRGSGNTIYF. The CDR3 DNA sequence: TGCAGCGCCGGGGATGGCAGGGGCTCTGGAAACACCATATATTTT.

Here the CDR3 DNA reads TGTGCCAGTAGTATGCGGCAGGCCAACCGGGAGCCCCAGCATTTT. Translating gives CASSMRQANREPQHF. The V gene is TRBV19, the J gene TRBJ1-5; D not resolved. V dropped 3 bases and J dropped 8 bases, with 17 bases sitting between them. CDR1 and CDR2 (germline): LNHDA, SQIVND (reference sequence). The CDR3 loop spans 15 amino acids.

V usage is TRBV7-6 and J usage is TRBJ1-5, with D possibly being TRBD1 (6 bases). Trimming removed 5 bases at V and 5 bases at J, with 13 bases between. CDR1 SGHVS and CDR2 FNYEAQ come from the germline V gene. This CDR3 is built from 14 residues. The CDR3 region has the DNA TGTGCCAGCAGCCCAGGGGCGGGCTATCAGCCCCAGCATTTT. Translating it yields CASSPGAGYQPQHF. Full variable domain (missing parts from reference TRBV7-6 and TRBJ1-5): GAGVSQSPRYKVTKRGQDVALRCDPISGHVSLYWYRQALGQGPEFLTYFNYEAQQDKSGLPNDRFSAERPEGSISTLTIQRTEQRDSAMYRCASSPGAGYQPQHFGDGTRLSIL.

The chain joins TRBV7-2 to TRBJ2-3; 8 nucleotides agree with TRBD1. The junction had 7 bases not matched to a gene; V was cut back by 5 bases and J by 3 bases. CDR1 is SGHTA and CDR2 is FQGNSA in the germline V gene. CDR3 length equals 15 residues. DNA of the CDR3: TGTGCCAGCAGCCACGGACAGGGTGAAACAGATACGCAGTATTTT. This sequence encodes CASSHGQGETDTQYF.

This sequence joins TRBV5-1 and TRBJ1-4; unclear D gene. The germline CDR1 and CDR2 sequences are SGHRS and YFSETQ. Trimming left V 0 bases short and J 7 bases short, with 7 bases between. This CDR3 has 13 residues. CDR3 sequence: CASSLVAGEKLFF. The CDR3 region has the DNA TGCGCCAGCAGCTTGGTGGCAGGTGAAAAACTGTTTTTT. Full variable domain (outside the CDR3, taken from reference TRBV5-1 and TRBJ1-4): KAGVTQTPRYLIKTRGQQVTLSCSPISGHRSVSWYQQTPGQGLQFLFEYFSETQRNKGNFPGRFSGRQFSNSRSEMNVSTLELGDSALYLCASSLVAGEKLFFGSGTQLSVL.

The genes are TRBV14 and TRBJ2-7; the D gene is possibly TRBD2 (5 bases). V was shortened by 4 bases and J by 3 bases, with 16 bases between the two germline ends. The length of the CDR3 is 15 residues. CDR1 is SGHDN, CDR2 FVKESK, per germline. The CDR3 is CASSLGSQWFYEQYF. CDR3 bases: TGTGCCAGCAGCCTTGGGAGCCAGTGGTTCTACGAGCAGTACTTC.

CDR3 nucleotides: TGTGCCAGTAGTATTAGAAAGGAGGGCTACACCTTC. This encodes CASSIRKEGYTF. This chain connects TRBV19 to TRBJ1-2; no clear D gene. V was cut by 3 bases and J by 8 bases, with 10 bases left in between. In germline, CDR1 is LNHDA, CDR2 SQIVND (reference sequence). The CDR3 totals 12 residues.

The J gene is TRBJ2-3, the V gene TRBV20-1; the D is unclear. This CDR3 comprises 11 residues. Per germline, CDR1 DFQATT and CDR2 SNEGSKA (reference sequence). Trimming pared 5 bases from V and 5 bases from J, leaving 8 bases between. The CDR3 DNA is TGCAGTGCTGAGAACCAAGATACGCAGTATTTT. Its translation: CSAENQDTQYF.

This clone was counted between two and nine times. This chain uses TRBV6-1 with TRBJ1-1, with 11 bases fitting TRBD1. This CDR3 contains 16 residues. Germline V gene data show CDR1 as MNHNS and CDR2 as SASEGT. V lost 2 bases to trimming and J lost 4 bases; unmatched junction nucleotides: 6. This CDR3 is CASSEIPGQGGTEAFF. CDR3 DNA: TGTGCCAGCAGTGAAATACCGGGACAGGGGGGCACTGAAGCTTTCTTT.

The chain couples TRBV19 to TRBJ1-2; D might be TRBD1 (5 bases). V was pared by 6 bases and J by 7 bases, with 21 bases between. Germline CDR1 and CDR2: LNHDA and SQIVND (reference sequence). The CDR3 has 15 amino acids. CDR3 nucleotides: TGTGCCAGTAGCCACATAGTCCAGGGCTTGGCTGGCTACACCTTC. Translating it yields CASSHIVQGLAGYTF.

The chain couples TRBV6-5 to TRBJ2-1; TRBD1 is a possible D gene (5 bases). Germline V gives CDR1 MNHEY, CDR2 SVGAGI. Trimming stripped 0 bases from V and 1 base from J, with 7 bases between. The CDR3 extends over 15 amino acids. CDR3 sequence (DNA): TGTGCCAGCAGTTACTCGCCAGGGTCCTACAATGAGCAGTTCTTC. Translating gives CASSYSPGSYNEQFF.

This clone was observed a single time. The chain recombines TRBV28 with TRBJ1-3, with 9 nucleotides matching TRBD1. The CDR3 contains 15 residues. V dropped 4 bases and J dropped 7; count of bases not matched to a gene: 8. Germline V lookup: CDR1 MDHEN, CDR2 SYDVKM. This CDR3 is CASSYYRGQLNTIYF. The CDR3 DNA reads as TGTGCCAGCAGTTACTACAGGGGGCAGCTGAACACCATATATTTT.

For this clone: This specimen includes other DNA sequences encoding the same CDR3. This chain links TRBV9 with TRBJ1-5; tentative D call: TRBD1 (5 bases). The CDR3 covers 15 residues. V gave up 0 bases and J gave up 2 bases, with 9 bases separating them. Germline-derived CDR1 and CDR2 are SGDLS and YYNGEE. CDR3 residues: CASSVGQGGNQPQHF. CDR3 coding DNA: TGTGCCAGCAGCGTAGGGCAGGGTGGCAATCAGCCCCAGCATTTT.

By sample fraction, this clone is medium-sized (0.01 to 0.1%). CDR3 bases: TGTGCCCGGGGGGACACAGAGAACACCGGGGAGCTGTTTTTT. Protein: CARGDTENTGELFF. This chain links TRBV9 with TRBJ2-2; D possibly corresponds to TRBD2 (7 bases). The CDR3 has 14 residues. Deletions cut 10 bases from V and 1 base from J, with 14 bases between. Germline lookup yields CDR1 SGDLS and CDR2 YYNGEE.

The chain employs TRBV30 and TRBJ2-2; D not resolved. The V gene's germline CDR1 is GTSNPN and CDR2 SVGIG (reference sequence). This CDR3 has 13 residues. Trimming left V 3 bases short and J 1 base short, with 6 bases between. CDR3 region: CAWSLGNTGELFF. The CDR3 coding sequence is TGTGCCTGGAGCTTGGGGAACACCGGGGAGCTGTTTTTT. Filled out from reference TRBV30 and TRBJ2-2, the complete variable domain reads SQTIHQWPATLVQPVGSPLSLECTVEGTSNPNLYWYRQAAGRGLQLLFYSVGIGQISSEVPQNLSASRPQDRQFILSSKKLLLSDSGFYLCAWSLGNTGELFFGEGSRLTVL.

The chain couples TRBV28 to TRBJ1-2; TRBD1 aligns across 8 bases. The germline V gene has CDR1 MDHEN and CDR2 SYDVKM. This CDR3 is 15 amino acids long. The ends lost 3 bases at V and 3 bases at J; junction bases unmatched: 6. The CDR3 protein is CASSLAAGGDYGYTF. The CDR3 nucleotides read TGTGCCAGCAGTTTGGCGGCAGGGGGCGACTATGGCTACACCTTC.

The genes are TRBV29-1 and TRBJ2-3; 8 positions match TRBD1. Losses at the gene ends were 4 bases for V and 2 bases for J; bases not matched to a gene: 8. CDR1 is SQVTM and CDR2 is ANQGSEA in the germline V gene. There are 15 residues in the CDR3. The CDR3 DNA is TGCAGCGTTGGGGGGGACAGGTCTTTCACAGATACGCAGTATTTT. It specifies CSVGGDRSFTDTQYF.

The chain couples TRBV7-2 to TRBJ1-1; a weak D match, TRBD1 (6 bases). V was clipped by 3 bases and J by 9 bases, with 17 bases between them. This CDR3 is built from 14 residues. Germline assignment: CDR1 SGHTA and CDR2 FQGNSA. CDR3 sequence: CASSFLYRGAQAFF. DNA of the CDR3: TGTGCCAGCAGCTTCTTATATAGGGGGGCTCAAGCTTTCTTT. Full variable domain (missing parts from reference TRBV7-2 and TRBJ1-1): GAGVSQSPSNKVTEKGKDVELRCDPISGHTALYWYRQSLGQGLEFLIYFQGNSAPDKSGLPSDRFSAERTGGSVSTLTIQRTQQEDSAVYLCASSFLYRGAQAFFGQGTRLTVV.

The V gene is TRBV7-2, the J gene TRBJ2-7; TRBD1 aligns across 9 bases. The CDR3 is made up of 14 amino acids. Germline values: CDR1 SGHTA, CDR2 FQGNSA. V dropped 3 bases and J dropped 6; count of bases not matched to a gene: 6. The CDR3 coding sequence is TGTGCCAGCAGCTTCACAGGGGGCTCGGGCGAGCAGTACTTC. This codes for CASSFTGGSGEQYF.